This is a list of T cell receptor beta chains from one sample in a study of PD-L1 blockade in urothelial cancer. TCRdb's table, derived via immunoSEQ multiplex PCR, lists solely in-frame clones and lacks some. The data show approximately 52,000 clones, 60% to 80% seen once. The sample in question was PBMCs, obtained around atezolizumab (anti-PD-L1) treatment. These receptors were collected from a man in his sixties or seventies with urothelial cancer. Both conserved end residues are part of each CDR3. The D gene is left open where the match is weak. Rows may omit the clone size; those that give it use once, few, many or a size class.

>TRBD1|NA|TRBJ2-2|TRBV29-1
TGCAGCGTCCGGGACAGGATGAACACCGGGGAGCTGTTTTTT
CSVRDRMNTGELFF
>TRBD1|few|TRBJ2-1|TRBV28
TGTGCCACTCAGACAGGGGACTACAATGAGCAGTTCTTC
CATQTGDYNEQFF
>TRBD1|NA|TRBJ1-6|TRBV15
TGTGCCACCAGAGACAGGGTTGGCAGGTTTAATTCACCCCTCCACTTT
CATRDRVGRFNSPLHF
>NA|NA|TRBJ1-2|TRBV18
TGTGCCAGCTCACCAGGGGAGAACTATGGCTACACCTTC
CASSPGENYGYTF
>NA|NA|TRBJ2-2|TRBV2
TGTGCCAGCAGTGAAGAACTTACGGGTATGGCCGGGGAGCTGTTTTTT
CASSEELTGMAGELFF
>NA|once|TRBJ2-3|TRBV28
TGTGCCAGCAGTCCTTTAGGGGGCACAGATACGCAGTATTTT
CASSPLGGTDTQYF
>TRBD1|NA|TRBJ2-2|TRBV11-3
TGTGCCAGCAGCTTAGGGGGACAGGGGAACACCGGGGAGCTGTTTTTT
CASSLGGQGNTGELFF
>NA|NA|TRBJ1-2|TRBV2
TGTGCCAGCAGCGTCGACAGAAGCCAAAACTATGGCTACACCTTC
CASSVDRSQNYGYTF
>TRBD1|medium-sized|TRBJ2-3|TRBV6-1
TGTGCCAGCAGTCCGACAGGGGCTTCAGCTACGCAGTATTTT
CASSPTGASATQYF
>TRBD1|NA|TRBJ1-1|TRBV29-1
TGCAGCGTTCGGAAGGGACAGGGTTCCACTGAAGCTTTCTTT
CSVRKGQGSTEAFF
>NA|NA|TRBJ1-5|TRBV19
TGTGCCTCTTCCGGACAGCAAAATCAGCCCCAGCATTTT
CASSGQQNQPQHF
>NA|NA|TRBJ2-4|TRBV7-9
TGTGCCAGCAGCTTAGAGCCTGCCAAAAACATTCAGTACTTC
CASSLEPAKNIQYF